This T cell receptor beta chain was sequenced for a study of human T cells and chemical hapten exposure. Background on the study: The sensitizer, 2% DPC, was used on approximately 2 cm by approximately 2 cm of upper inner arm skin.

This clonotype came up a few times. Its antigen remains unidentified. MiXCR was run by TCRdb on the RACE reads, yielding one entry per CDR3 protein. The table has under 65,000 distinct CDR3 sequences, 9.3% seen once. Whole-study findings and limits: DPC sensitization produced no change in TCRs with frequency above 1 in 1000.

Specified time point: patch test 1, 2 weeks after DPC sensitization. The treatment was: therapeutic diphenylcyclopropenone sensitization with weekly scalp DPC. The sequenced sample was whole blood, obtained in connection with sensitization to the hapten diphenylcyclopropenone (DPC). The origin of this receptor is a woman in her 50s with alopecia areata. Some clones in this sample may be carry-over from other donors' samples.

Here the CDR3 DNA reads TGCAGTGCTAGCCAGAACACTGAAGCTTTCTTT. Its protein product is CSASQNTEAFF. V gene TRBV20-1 combines with J gene TRBJ1-1; no clear D. V dropped 3 bases and J dropped 1 base, with 3 bases sitting between them. This CDR3 has 11 amino acids. CDR1 and CDR2 from the germline V gene are DFQATT and SNEGSKA (reference sequence).